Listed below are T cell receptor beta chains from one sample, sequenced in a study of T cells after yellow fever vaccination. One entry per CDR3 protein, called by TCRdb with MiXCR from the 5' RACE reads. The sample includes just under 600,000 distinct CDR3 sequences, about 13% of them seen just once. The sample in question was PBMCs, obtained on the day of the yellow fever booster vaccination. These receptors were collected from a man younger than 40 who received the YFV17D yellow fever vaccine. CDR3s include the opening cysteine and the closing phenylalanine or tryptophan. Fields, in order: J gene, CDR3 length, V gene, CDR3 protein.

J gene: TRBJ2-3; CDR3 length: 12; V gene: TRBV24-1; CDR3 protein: CATSGGGDTQYF
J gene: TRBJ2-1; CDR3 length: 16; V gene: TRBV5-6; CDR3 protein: CASSFRGQGSYNEQFF
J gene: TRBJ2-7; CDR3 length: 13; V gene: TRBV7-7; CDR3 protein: CASSLAGYSEQYF
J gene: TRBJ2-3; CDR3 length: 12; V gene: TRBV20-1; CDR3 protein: CSAGQRTDTQYF
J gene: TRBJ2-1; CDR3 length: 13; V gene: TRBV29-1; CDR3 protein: CSVRSGTYNEQFF
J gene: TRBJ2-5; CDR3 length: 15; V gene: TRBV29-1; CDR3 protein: CSVVFGTDEGETQYF
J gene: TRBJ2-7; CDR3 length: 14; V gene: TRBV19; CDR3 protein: CASSPRTDRDEQYF
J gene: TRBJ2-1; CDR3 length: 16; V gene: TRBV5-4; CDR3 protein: CASFNLAGKGYNEQFF
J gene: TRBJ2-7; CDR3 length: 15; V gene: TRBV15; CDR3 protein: CATSSSRDTAYEQYF
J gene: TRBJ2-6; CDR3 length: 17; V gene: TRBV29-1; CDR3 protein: CSVGGGRSVSGANVLTF
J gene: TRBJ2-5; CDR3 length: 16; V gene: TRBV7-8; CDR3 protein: CASSLAFRDREETQYF
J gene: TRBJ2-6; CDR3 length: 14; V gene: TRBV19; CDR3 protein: CASTLLSGANVLTF
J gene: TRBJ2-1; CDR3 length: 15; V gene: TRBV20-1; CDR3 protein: CSAPGWGRINNEQFF
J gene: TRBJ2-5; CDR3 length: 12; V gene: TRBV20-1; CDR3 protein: CSARDSIGTQYF
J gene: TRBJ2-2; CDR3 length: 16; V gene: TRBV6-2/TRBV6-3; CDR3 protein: CASSYSSEYNPGELFF
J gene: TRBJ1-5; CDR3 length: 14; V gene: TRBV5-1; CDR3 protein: CASSFTGGGQPQHF
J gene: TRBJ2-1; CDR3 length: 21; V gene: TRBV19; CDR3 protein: CASSIKGGIGTSGSSSNEQFF
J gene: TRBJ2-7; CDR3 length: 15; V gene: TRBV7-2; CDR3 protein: CASSLEVGTVGEQYF
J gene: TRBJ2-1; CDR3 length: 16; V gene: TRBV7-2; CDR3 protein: CASSLAGSRSYNEQFF
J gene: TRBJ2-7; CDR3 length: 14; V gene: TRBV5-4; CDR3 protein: CASSSDPRGREQYF
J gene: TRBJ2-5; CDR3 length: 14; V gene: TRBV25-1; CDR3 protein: CASSGAWYQETQYF
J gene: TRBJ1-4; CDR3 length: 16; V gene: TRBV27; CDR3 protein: CASSWGQTLREEKLFF
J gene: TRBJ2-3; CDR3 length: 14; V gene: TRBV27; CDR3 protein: CASTLRVPTDTQYF
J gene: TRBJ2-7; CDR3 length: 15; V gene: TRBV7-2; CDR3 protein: CASSFTGTETYEQYF
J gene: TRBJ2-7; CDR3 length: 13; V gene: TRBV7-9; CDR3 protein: CASSLEPAYEQYF
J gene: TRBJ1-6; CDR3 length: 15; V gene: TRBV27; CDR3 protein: CASSLEADNRSPLHF
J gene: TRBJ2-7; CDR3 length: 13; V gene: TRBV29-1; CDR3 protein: CSVSFGGTYEQYF
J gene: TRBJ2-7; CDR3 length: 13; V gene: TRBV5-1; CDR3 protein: CASSLSGEGGAYF
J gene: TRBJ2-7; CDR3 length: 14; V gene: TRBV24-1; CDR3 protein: CATSARGGTYEQYF
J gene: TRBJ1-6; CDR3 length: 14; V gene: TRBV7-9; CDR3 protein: CASSWDTTNSPLHF
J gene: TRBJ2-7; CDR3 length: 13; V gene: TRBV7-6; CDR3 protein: CASSSTGVDEQYF
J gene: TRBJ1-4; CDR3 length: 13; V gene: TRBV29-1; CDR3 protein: CSVEDRGAEKLFF
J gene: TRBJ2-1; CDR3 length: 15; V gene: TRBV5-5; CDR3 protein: CASSLVVNSYNEQFF
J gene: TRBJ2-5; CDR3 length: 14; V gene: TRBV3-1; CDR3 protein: CASSQEVASETQYF
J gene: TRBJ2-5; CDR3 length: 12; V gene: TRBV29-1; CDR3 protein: CSVQGSQETQYF
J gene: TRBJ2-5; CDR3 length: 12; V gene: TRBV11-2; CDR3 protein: CASTSGRETQYF